Sequencing of this T cell receptor (beta chain) was carried out in a study of monozygotic twins with inflammatory bowel disease. Study-wide points: Clonotype sharing was lower in IBD patients than healthy twins, most markedly with disease activity. Heterogeneous immunosuppressive treatment regimens may have introduced variability into patient repertoires.

TCRalpha and TCRbeta cDNA went through nested PCRs of approximately 17 and 9 cycles, two in total. From its re-call of the 5' RACE reads, TCRdb lists each CDR3 protein once, without DNA. Here the sample table reports 350,000 to 550,000 distinct CDR3 sequences. Comment on this clonotype: Its antigen is still unknown.

This CDR3 has 13 residues. CDR1 and CDR2 from the germline V gene are LGHDT and YNNKEL (reference sequence). Investigators pulled total RNA out of whole blood and did not sort T cells. V and J are TRBV3-1 and TRBJ1-1. The source is a human donor with ulcerative colitis or Crohn's disease, or a healthy co-twin of an affected twin (not recorded which). The source material was blood. The CDR3 reads CASSPKTTAEAFF.